This section outlines one T cell receptor (beta chain) sequence together with its context. Its antigen is undetermined. The CDR3 is 14 amino acids. With 3 bases clipped from V and 5 bases from J, the junction kept 6 bases outside the gene matches. The germline V gene has CDR1 MGHDK and CDR2 SYGVNS. The sample comes from a study of T-cell reconstitution after alpha-beta-depleted transplantation in children. Study findings and constraints: T-cell counts and diversity at one year post-transplant came mainly from newly produced T cells.

The library targeted TCRbeta and was prepared with unique molecular identifiers. A single record per CDR3 protein comes from TCRdb applying MiXCR to the PCR reads. The sample yields some 840,000 distinct CDR3 sequences, about 15% seen once. V and J are TRBV25-1 and TRBJ2-7; 8 nucleotides line up with TRBD2. This sample comprised PBMCs, mostly from graft donor cells, obtained 360 days after TCRalphabeta/CD19-depleted stem cell transplant. The sequence was obtained from a male patient younger than 18 who had a stem cell transplant for acute lymphoblastic leukemia, so the T cells may come from the graft donor. CDR3 in DNA: TGTGCCAGCAGTGATTGGGGACTAGTTCACGAGCAGTACTTC. This translates into CASSDWGLVHEQYF.